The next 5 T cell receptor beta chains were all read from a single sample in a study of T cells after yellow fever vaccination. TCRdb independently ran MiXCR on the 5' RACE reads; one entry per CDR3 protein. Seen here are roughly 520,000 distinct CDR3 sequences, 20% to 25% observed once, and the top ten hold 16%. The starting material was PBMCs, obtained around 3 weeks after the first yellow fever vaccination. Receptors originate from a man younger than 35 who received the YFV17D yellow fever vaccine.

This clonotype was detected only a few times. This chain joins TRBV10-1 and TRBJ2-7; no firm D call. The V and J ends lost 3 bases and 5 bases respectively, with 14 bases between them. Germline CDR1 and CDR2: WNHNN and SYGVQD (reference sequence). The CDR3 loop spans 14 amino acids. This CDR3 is CASSDGGLFDEQYF. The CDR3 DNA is TGCGCCAGCAGTGATGGTGGTCTGTTCGACGAGCAGTACTTC.

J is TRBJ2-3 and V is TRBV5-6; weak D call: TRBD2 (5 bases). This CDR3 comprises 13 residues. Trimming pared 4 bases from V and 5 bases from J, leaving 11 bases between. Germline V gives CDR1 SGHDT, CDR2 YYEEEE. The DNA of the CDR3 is TGTGCCAGCAGCCGTACTAGGAAAGATACGCAGTATTTT. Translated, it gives CASSRTRKDTQYF.

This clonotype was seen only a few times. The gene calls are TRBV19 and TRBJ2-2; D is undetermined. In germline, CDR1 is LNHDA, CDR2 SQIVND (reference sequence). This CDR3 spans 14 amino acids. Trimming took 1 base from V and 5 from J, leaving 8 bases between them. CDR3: CASSIVYGTGELFF. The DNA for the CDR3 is TGTGCCAGTAGTATAGTCTACGGGACCGGGGAGCTGTTTTTT.

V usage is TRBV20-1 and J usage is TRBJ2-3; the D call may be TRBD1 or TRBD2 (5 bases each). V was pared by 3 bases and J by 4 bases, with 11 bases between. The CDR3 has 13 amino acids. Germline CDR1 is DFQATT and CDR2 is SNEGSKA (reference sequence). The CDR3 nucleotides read TGCAGTGCTAGGTGGCCGGGGCCAGATACGCAGTATTTT. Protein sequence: CSARWPGPDTQYF.

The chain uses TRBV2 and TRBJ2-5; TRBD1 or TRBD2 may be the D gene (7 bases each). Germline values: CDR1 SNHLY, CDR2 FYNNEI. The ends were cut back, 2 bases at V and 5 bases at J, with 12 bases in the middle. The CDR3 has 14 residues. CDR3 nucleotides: TGTGCCAGCAGTGAATACAGGGGAGGGGAGACCCAGTACTTC. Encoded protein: CASSEYRGGETQYF.